The rows below give T cell receptor beta chains drawn from one sample of a study of OX40 agonist ivuxolimab in advanced cancers. TCRdb's table, derived via immunoSEQ multiplex PCR, lists solely in-frame clones and lacks some. The sample holds tens of thousands of clones, more than 75% seen once. The sample here was CD4+ or CD8+ T cells sorted from blood, taken in a trial of the OX40 agonist ivuxolimab. The origin of the receptors is an adult with an advanced solid tumor such as melanoma, head and neck, liver or kidney cancer. CDR3s include the opening cysteine and the closing phenylalanine or tryptophan. The D gene is left open where the match is weak. The size field is filled for only some rows; it gives once, few, many or a size class.

TRBD1	TRBV7-8	.	TRBJ1-2	TGTGCCAGCAGCTTAGCCCCCGGGACAGCGTATGGCTACACCTTC	CASSLAPGTAYGYTF
TRBD1	TRBV18	.	TRBJ1-2	TGTGCCAGCTCACCTCAGGGACAGCAGGCTCGTGGCTACACCTTC	CASSPQGQQARGYTF
.	TRBV19	.	TRBJ1-4	TGTGCCAGTAGTATATTCGAAAAACTGTTTTTT	CASSIFEKLFF
.	TRBV29-1	.	TRBJ2-1	TGCAGCGTTGAAGAGGGCACAAACAATGAGCAGTTCTTC	CSVEEGTNNEQFF
TRBD1	TRBV7-9	.	TRBJ1-6	TGTGCCAGCAGCTCCATCGGACAGGGCGGCGGATCACCCCTCCACTTT	CASSSIGQGGGSPLHF
TRBD1	TRBV4-3	.	TRBJ2-7	TGCGCCAGCAGCCAAGGGAGCAGGGGGTACTACGAGCAGTACTTC	CASSQGSRGYYEQYF
TRBD1	TRBV7-8	.	TRBJ1-5	TGTGCCAGCAGCCCCGGGACAGGGAGGTATCAGCCCCAGCATTTT	CASSPGTGRYQPQHF
.	TRBV5-4	few	TRBJ2-2	TGTGCCAGCAGCTTGGGGGGGGTGGAAAACACCGGGGAGCTGTTTTTT	CASSLGGVENTGELFF
TRBD1	TRBV14	.	TRBJ1-2	TGTGCCAGCAGCCTCTCCGGGACAGGCTATGGCTACACCTTC	CASSLSGTGYGYTF
.	TRBV27	.	TRBJ2-7	TGTGCCAGCAGTTTTTATCAGGGGTACTACGAGCAGTACTTC	CASSFYQGYYEQYF
.	TRBV25-1	.	TRBJ1-1	TGTGCCAGCAGTTATACTGGACAGCTGAACACTGAAGCTTTCTTT	CASSYTGQLNTEAFF
TRBD2	TRBV5-4	.	TRBJ2-3	TGTGCCAGCAGCTTGGCCCAGCGGGGGGCCACAGATACGCAGTATTTT	CASSLAQRGATDTQYF
.	TRBV7-2	.	TRBJ2-7	TGTGCCAGCAGGGAAATTAGATATTCCTACGAGCAGTACTTC	CASREIRYSYEQYF
.	TRBV6-5	.	TRBJ1-4	TGTGCCAGCAGACCACAGGGCGCAACTAATGAAAAACTGTTTTTT	CASRPQGATNEKLFF
.	TRBV6-1	.	TRBJ2-7	TGTGCCAGCAGTGGTCTGGACTCCTACGAGCAGTACTTC	CASSGLDSYEQYF
.	TRBV18	.	TRBJ1-1	TGTGCCAGCTCACCTCCGCAGGGTTACGCTGAAGCTTTCTTT	CASSPPQGYAEAFF
TRBD1	TRBV6-6	.	TRBJ1-2	TGTGCCAGCAGTTACATGGACAGGGGAGGAGGCTACACCTTC	CASSYMDRGGGYTF
.	TRBV4-3	.	TRBJ1-2	TGCGCCAGCAGCCCCAACGGGCTCTTCAGGGGAGGCTACACCTTC	CASSPNGLFRGGYTF
.	TRBV27	few	TRBJ1-1	.	CASSSSWAGGSFF
TRBD1	TRBV7-8	.	TRBJ2-5	TGTGCCAGCAGCCTCAGTCCGGGACAGGGGCGAGAGACCCAGTACTTC	CASSLSPGQGRETQYF
.	TRBV4-1	.	TRBJ1-5	TGCGCCAGCAGCCAGGTATATGGTCAGCCCCAGCATTTT	CASSQVYGQPQHF
.	TRBV5-6	.	TRBJ2-2	TGTGCCAGCAGCTTGGGTCAGGCCACCGGGGAGCTGTTTTTT	CASSLGQATGELFF
.	TRBV9	.	TRBJ2-7	TGTGCCAGCAGCGTAGGGGGACTGCTGTCCTACGAGCAGTACTTC	CASSVGGLLSYEQYF
TRBD2	TRBV7-2	once	TRBJ2-5	TGTGCCAGCAGCGAAACCTCCGGGAGGCCACCTCAAGGGACCCAGTACTTC	CASSETSGRPPQGTQYF
.	TRBV2	few	TRBJ1-2	TGTGCCAGCAGCGTACTCCAGGGTGGCTATGGCTACACCTTC	CASSVLQGGYGYTF
.	TRBV10-3	.	TRBJ2-3	TGTGCCGCCGGGCTGTCAGATACGCAGTATTTT	CAAGLSDTQYF
.	TRBV10-3	.	TRBJ1-2	TGTGCCATCAGTGAGTCGACAGCTAACTATGGCTACACCTTC	CAISESTANYGYTF
.	TRBV27	.	TRBJ1-2	TGTGCCAGCAGTTTACCCGGCGGCTATGGCTACACCTTC	CASSLPGGYGYTF
.	TRBV5-5	.	TRBJ2-1	TGTGCCAGCTCCGGACGGACCCACGCCAATGAGCAGTTCTTC	CASSGRTHANEQFF
TRBD1	TRBV6-1	.	TRBJ1-2	TGTGCCAGCTGCAGGGGGACGTATGACGGCTACACCTTC	CASCRGTYDGYTF
.	TRBV6-1	.	TRBJ2-5	TGTGCCAGCAGTGAAGCAGGGGAGCAGTACTTC	CASSEAGEQYF
.	TRBV5-1	.	TRBJ1-2	TGCGCCTCAGGGGAAGGTCCGGCGGCTAACTATGGCTACACCTTC	CASGEGPAANYGYTF
.	TRBV2	medium-sized	TRBJ1-3	TGTGCCAGCAGACCCAGGGGCCTGGCCTCTGGAAACACCATATATTTT	CASRPRGLASGNTIYF
TRBD2	TRBV19	.	TRBJ2-5	TGTGCCAGTGCCGGGAGGGCAGACACTCAAGAGACCCAGTACTTC	CASAGRADTQETQYF
.	TRBV7-2	.	TRBJ2-7	TGTGCCAGCAGCCCGAGCCCCTACAGGGCTCCCTCCTACGAGCAGTACTTC	CASSPSPYRAPSYEQYF
.	TRBV5-5	.	TRBJ1-4	TGTGCCAGCAGCGGATCACAGGGTAAAGGAGAAAAACTGTTTTTT	CASSGSQGKGEKLFF
TRBD1	TRBV5-6	.	TRBJ1-2	TGTGCCAGTTTGGGACAGGGATTCTATGGCTACACCTTC	CASLGQGFYGYTF
TRBD2	TRBV29-1	.	TRBJ2-2	TGCAGCGTTTCTCTAGCGGGAGTCGAGACCGGGGAGCTGTTTTTT	CSVSLAGVETGELFF
TRBD1	TRBV7-6	.	TRBJ2-1	TGTGCCAGCAGCTTAGGACAGGGGAATGAGCAGTTCTTC	CASSLGQGNEQFF
TRBD2	TRBV14	.	TRBJ2-1	TGTGCCAGCAGCTCAAGACTAGCGGGTCTGGATGAGCAGTTCTTC	CASSSRLAGLDEQFF
TRBD1	TRBV7-3	.	TRBJ2-7	TGTGCCAGCAGCAGGGGACAGGGCTACGAGCAGTACTTC	CASSRGQGYEQYF
TRBD1	TRBV5-1	few	TRBJ1-1	TGCGCCAGCAGCTTGGCAGGGGGATACACTGAAGCTTTCTTT	CASSLAGGYTEAFF
TRBD2	TRBV9	.	TRBJ2-1	TGTGCCAGCAGTCTACTAGCGGGAGAATCTGGTGAGCAGTTCTTC	CASSLLAGESGEQFF
TRBD2	TRBV4-3	.	TRBJ2-1	TGCGCCAGCAGCCTCGAGTGGAGCGGGAGGGCCTACAATGAGCAGTTCTTC	CASSLEWSGRAYNEQFF
.	TRBV6-5	.	TRBJ1-1	TGTGCCTCCAAAGGGGGTCGGTACACTGAAGCTTTCTTT	CASKGGRYTEAFF
.	TRBV28	.	TRBJ1-5	TGTGCCAGCAGTTTGCGGACGGGCAATCAGCCCCAGCATTTT	CASSLRTGNQPQHF
.	TRBV7-2	.	TRBJ1-1	TGTGCCAGCAGCTATCTGGAGGGGGTGACTGAAGCTTTCTTT	CASSYLEGVTEAFF
TRBD2	TRBV7-2	.	TRBJ2-7	TGTGCCAGCAGCTTTGGGGGGGTGAAGTACGAGCAGTACTTC	CASSFGGVKYEQYF
.	TRBV15	.	TRBJ2-2	TGTGCCACCAGCCCACGGGGCTGGGACCCCACCGGGGAGCTGTTTTTT	CATSPRGWDPTGELFF
.	TRBV11-2	.	TRBJ1-5	TGTGCCAGCAGCCGCCCGAATCAGCCCCAGCATTTT	CASSRPNQPQHF